The T cell receptor beta chain described here comes from a study of T cell responses to AZD1222 COVID-19 vaccine. Study-level findings and limits: In the spike-specific TCR repertoire, nearly half reportedly target unmutated variant regions. Baseline testing showed seropositivity in only 6 or 7 AZD1222 recipients. Donors skewed white British and female; clonal diversity was possibly underestimated.

Measured with immunoSEQ multiplex PCR; TCRdb has only the in-frame clones, and not every one. The data hold fewer than 200,000 clones, with roughly nine tenths observed a single time. Germline CDR1 is SEHNR and CDR2 is FQNEAQ (reference sequence). V was clipped by 1 base and J by 1 base, with 14 bases between them. The CDR3 contains 18 residues. Both about-4-week and about-12-week second-dose recipients were combined. About this clone: The antigen is undetermined.

This TCR derives from an adult who received the AZD1222 COVID-19 vaccine. The rearrangement uses TRBV7-9 and TRBJ2-6; no clear D. The source was peripheral blood, collected 28 days after the second AZD1222 dose. CDR3 protein: CASSLVKGGTSGANVLTF. For the CDR3, the DNA is TGTGCCAGCAGCTTAGTGAAGGGTGGCACTTCTGGGGCCAACGTCCTGACTTTC.